The clone carrying this T cell receptor beta chain was seen ten or more times. The target antigen is unknown. From RNA transcripts, TCR beta CDR3 regions were amplified. During a first-round RT-PCR of the TCR CDR3, the HTBI primer set was used. TCRdb re-called the multiplex PCR reads through MiXCR, storing one row per CDR3 protein. The table records nearly 250,000 distinct CDR3 sequences, around 25% of them present only once. The data were taken from a study of T cells in Graves' hyperthyroidism and ophthalmopathy. Study conclusions and caveats: Ophthalmopathy cases were set apart from stable hyperthyroidism by a 13 V-J model. Blood also held most thyroid clonotypes expanded beyond 0.001.

V lost 2 bases and J 5 bases, leaving 18 bases between the germline ends. Germline V gene sequence: CDR1 DFQATT, CDR2 SNEGSKA (reference sequence). The CDR3 runs to 16 residues. Uncontrolled infection, other autoimmune disease, pregnancy or lactation barred patients from enrollment. Clinical symptoms, serum thyroxine and TRAb, thyroid ultrasound and orbital computed tomography together formed the diagnostic basis. The TCR sequence derives from a middle-aged woman with Graves' ophthalmopathy. This chain uses TRBV20-1 with TRBJ2-2, with a tentative D call TRBD2 (5 bases). Sequencing input: blood. As DNA, the CDR3 is TGCAGTGCTAGAAGTAGGCTAGCCTTGGGGACCGGGGAGCTGTTTTTT. It specifies CSARSRLALGTGELFF.